One and the same sample provided the 23 T cell receptor beta chains below, sequenced in a study of T cell repertoires in cytomegalovirus infection. In TCRdb, the reads were re-called with MiXCR into one record per CDR3 protein. This table holds 290,000 or so distinct CDR3 sequences, about 25% found once. Sequencing input: PBMCs. All receptors derive from a human donor in good health (CMV status not recorded). Some clones in this sample may be carry-over from other donors' samples.

The chain combines TRBV24-1 with TRBJ2-2; no clear D. Trimming stripped 4 bases from V and 7 bases from J, with 9 bases between. Germline assignment: CDR1 KGHDR and CDR2 SFDVKD. This CDR3 is 13 amino acids long. The CDR3 loop is CATSDPEGGELFF. The CDR3 DNA follows: TGTGCCACCAGTGACCCGGAAGGCGGGGAGCTGTTTTTT.

This clonotype was seen only a few times. V gene TRBV6-2 or TRBV6-3 combines with J gene TRBJ2-1; D not certain. The CDR3 contains 17 residues. Germline V gene data show CDR1 as MNHEY and CDR2 as SVGEGT. V was clipped by 0 bases and J by 4 bases, with 16 bases between them. The CDR3 sequence: CASSYSISPLGYNEQFF. The CDR3 coding sequence is TGTGCCAGCAGTTACTCGATAAGCCCCTTGGGATACAATGAGCAGTTCTTC.

This clonotype has ten or more counts. The chain couples TRBV28 to TRBJ2-3, with TRBD2 matching over 14 bases. Trimming removed 6 bases from V and 4 bases from J; junction bases left unmatched: 6. The CDR3 runs to 16 residues. Germline V gene sequence: CDR1 MDHEN, CDR2 SYDVKM. As DNA, the CDR3 is TGTGCCAGCAGCAGGGGACTAGCGGGAGTTCCAGATACGCAGTATTTT. It specifies CASSRGLAGVPDTQYF.

V usage is TRBV20-1 and J usage is TRBJ2-6; no reliable D call. Germline CDR1 is DFQATT and CDR2 is SNEGSKA (reference sequence). The CDR3 loop spans 13 amino acids. The V end was cut by 6 bases, the J end by 3 bases, with 9 bases between. The CDR3 nucleotides are TGCAGTGCAATTAGAAGTGGGGCCAACGTCCTGACTTTC. It is translated as CSAIRSGANVLTF.

This clonotype appeared many times. The rearrangement uses TRBV7-2 and TRBJ2-6; 10 bases match TRBD1. From germline, CDR1 is SGHTA and CDR2 FQGNSA. This CDR3 has 18 residues. Trimming cost V 2 bases and J 4 bases; bases outside gene matches: 8. The CDR3 coding sequence is TGTGCCAGCAGCTTAAGGCGGACAGGGGGGTCCGGGGCCAACGTCCTGACTTTC. Translation gives CASSLRRTGGSGANVLTF.

The table lists this clonotype with a few counts. V gene TRBV28 combines with J gene TRBJ2-3; 9 positions agree with TRBD2. The V segment lost 7 bases and the J segment 5 bases; nucleotides outside the gene matches: 13. CDR3 length: 16 amino acids. CDR1 is MDHEN, CDR2 SYDVKM, per germline. DNA for the CDR3: TGTGCCAGCACCCTAGTCTGGCGGGAGGGGGGAGATACGCAGTATTTT. Its translation is CASTLVWREGGDTQYF.

A few counts support this clonotype. This chain joins TRBV7-9 and TRBJ2-6; D remains unclear. Per germline, CDR1 SEHNR and CDR2 FQNEAQ (reference sequence). The CDR3 loop spans 12 amino acids. Trimming stripped 9 bases from V and 4 bases from J, with 7 bases between. CDR3 amino acids: CARGPGANVLTF. The CDR3 DNA reads TGTGCCAGGGGTCCCGGGGCCAACGTCCTGACTTTC. The full variable domain, its missing parts supplied by reference TRBV7-9 and TRBJ2-6, is DTGVSQNPRHKITKRGQNVTFRCDPISEHNRLYWYRQTLGQGPEFLTYFQNEAQLEKSRLLSDRFSAERPKGSFSTLEIQRTEQGDSAMYLCARGPGANVLTFGAGSRLTVL.

The chain carries TRBV29-1 and TRBJ2-7, with D possibly matching TRBD1 (6 bases). The CDR3 contains 12 residues. The germline V gene encodes CDR1 SQVTM and CDR2 ANQGSEA. V was shortened by 7 bases and J by 0 bases, with 10 bases between the two germline ends. CDR3 bases: TGCAGCGCAGGACAGACCTCCTACGAGCAGTACTTC. This translates into CSAGQTSYEQYF.

A few counts support this clonotype. The V call is TRBV6-1, the J call TRBJ1-5, with D perhaps TRBD1 (5 bases). Germline V gene data show CDR1 as MNHNS and CDR2 as SASEGT. Trimming cost V 10 bases and J 3 bases, with 16 bases left between them. This CDR3 has 14 amino acids. CDR3 DNA: TGTGCCACCATCGACAGAAACATCAATCAGCCCCAGCATTTT. It yields the protein CATIDRNINQPQHF.

This clonotype has just a few counts. The chain is built from TRBV5-1 and TRBJ2-5; D may be TRBD2 (5 bases). Germline V gene sequence: CDR1 SGHRS, CDR2 YFSETQ. V dropped 0 bases and J dropped 5 bases, with 11 bases sitting between them. The CDR3 extends over 14 amino acids. CDR3 amino acids: CASSLAGSGETQYF. Here the CDR3 DNA reads TGCGCCAGCAGCTTGGCCGGGTCGGGGGAGACCCAGTACTTC.

This clonotype appeared many times. In DNA form, the CDR3 reads TGTGCCAGCAGCTTCGACGGCCGGAAGGATTCACCCCTCCACTTT. This codes for CASSFDGRKDSPLHF. This chain uses TRBV7-2 with TRBJ1-6; no reliable D call. Germline V CDR1 and CDR2: SGHTA, FQGNSA. The CDR3 runs 15 residues. The germline V and J ends were trimmed by 3 bases and 8 bases, with 14 bases remaining between them. The complete variable domain, with remaining parts taken from reference TRBV7-2 and TRBJ1-6, reads GAGVSQSPSNKVTEKGKDVELRCDPISGHTALYWYRQSLGQGLEFLIYFQGNSAPDKSGLPSDRFSAERTGGSVSTLTIQRTQQEDSAVYLCASSFDGRKDSPLHFGNGTRLTVT.

This clonotype has only a few counts. The gene calls are TRBV2 and TRBJ1-1; maybe TRBD1 (6 bases). This CDR3 region has 14 residues. The germline CDR1 and CDR2 sequences are SNHLY and FYNNEI. The V end lost 7 bases, the J end lost 10 bases, and 22 bases lay between the germline ends. CDR3 nucleotide sequence: TGTGCCAGCATCCAAAACAGGGACCTCACGAGAGCTTTCTTT. This sequence encodes CASIQNRDLTRAFF.

The chain recombines TRBV2 with TRBJ2-1; D possibly corresponds to TRBD1 (5 bases). CDR1 and CDR2 (germline): SNHLY, FYNNEI. This CDR3 comprises 11 residues. The V and J ends lost 10 bases and 4 bases respectively, with 8 bases between them. The CDR3 DNA is TGTGCCACCAGGGTTTACAATGAGCAGTTCTTC. Translation: CATRVYNEQFF.

Here the CDR3 DNA reads TGTGCCAGCAGTTCTAGCGGGAGGGCCCGCGAGCAGTTCTTC. Amino acid sequence: CASSSSGRAREQFF. This chain connects TRBV6-2 or TRBV6-3 to TRBJ2-1; 12 positions match TRBD2. This CDR3 spans 14 amino acids. Germline V gene sequence: CDR1 MNHEY, CDR2 SVGEGT. Germline trimming cut 4 bases from V and 10 bases from J; bases unmatched to any gene: 5.

This clonotype appeared a few times. J is TRBJ2-2 and V is TRBV5-1; D is perhaps TRBD2 (5 bases). The V gene's germline CDR1 is SGHRS and CDR2 YFSETQ. The CDR3 consists of 15 residues. Trimming removed 2 bases from V and 5 bases from J, with 13 bases in between. As DNA, the CDR3 is TGCGCCAGCAGCTTCGGCGGGCTGGAGACCGGGGAGCTGTTTTTT. As protein: CASSFGGLETGELFF.

The chain couples TRBV28 to TRBJ1-2, with D hard to call. The CDR3 is made up of 14 amino acids. The ends were cut back, 2 bases at V and 5 bases at J, with 12 bases in the middle. From germline, CDR1 is MDHEN and CDR2 SYDVKM. The CDR3 is CASSLVAGTYGYTF. DNA of the CDR3: TGTGCCAGCAGTTTAGTGGCAGGAACATATGGCTACACCTTC.

This clonotype has a handful of counts. The chain has TRBV14 and TRBJ1-6; D call uncertain. The CDR3 covers 14 residues. Looked up from germline, CDR1 is SGHDN and CDR2 is FVKESK. Trimming cost V 1 base and J 7 bases, with 8 bases left between them. CDR3 nucleotides: TGTGCCAGCAGCCAAGTTGCGAAAAATTCACCCCTCCACTTT. It translates to CASSQVAKNSPLHF.

Only a few counts were recorded for this clonotype. This chain connects TRBV19 to TRBJ1-5; D not certain. With 2 bases removed from V and 0 bases from J, the gap between germline ends came to 8 bases. The CDR3 consists of 15 residues. Germline V gene data show CDR1 as LNHDA and CDR2 as SQIVND (reference sequence). The DNA of the CDR3 is TGTGCCAGTAGTATATCAATCTCTAGCAATCAGCCCCAGCATTTT. Its protein is CASSISISSNQPQHF.

The table lists this clonotype with many counts. V is TRBV7-8 and J is TRBJ2-1, with TRBD2 matching over 7 bases. Losses at the gene ends were 5 bases for V and 4 bases for J; bases not matched to a gene: 8. Germline loops: CDR1 SGHVS, CDR2 FQNEAQ. The CDR3 consists of 15 residues. DNA for the CDR3: TGTGCCAGCAGCGCAGGCGGGGGAACATACAATGAGCAGTTCTTC. The encoded protein is CASSAGGGTYNEQFF.

This clonotype was observed many times. The chain joins TRBV9 to TRBJ2-2, with 10 bases identical to TRBD2. V trimming: 3 bases; J trimming: 6 bases; junction bases outside the gene matches: 5. CDR1 and CDR2 (germline): SGDLS, YYNGEE. The CDR3 has 15 amino acids. The CDR3 coding sequence is TGTGCCAGCAGCGCCCCCGGGACTAGCGCCGGGGAGCTGTTTTTT. Protein product: CASSAPGTSAGELFF.

The chain combines TRBV20-1 with TRBJ2-5, with D unclear. V was pared by 1 base and J by 1 base, with 7 bases between. CDR3 length equals 13 residues. Germline loops: CDR1 DFQATT, CDR2 SNEGSKA (reference sequence). The CDR3 DNA sequence: TGCAGTGCTAGAGCGGACCCCCAAGAGACCCAGTACTTC. This encodes CSARADPQETQYF.

The genes are TRBV10-3 and TRBJ2-1; D is tentatively TRBD1 or TRBD2 (6 bases each). The V end lost 7 bases, the J end lost 9 bases, and 22 bases lay between the germline ends. Per the germline V gene, CDR1 is ENHRY and CDR2 is SYGVKD. CDR3 length: 15 residues. The CDR3 nucleotides read TGTGCCATCACCGAGGGTCTGCAAAAGGGGGGTGAGCAGTTCTTC. Translating gives CAITEGLQKGGEQFF.

This sequence joins TRBV20-1 and TRBJ1-1, with a tentative D call TRBD1 (5 bases). Germline loops: CDR1 DFQATT, CDR2 SNEGSKA (reference sequence). The CDR3 loop spans 15 amino acids. V lost 4 bases to trimming and J lost 1 base, with 16 bases between them. The CDR3 reads CSATGRYRGNTEAFF. The DNA for the CDR3 is TGCAGTGCTACTGGACGATATAGGGGGAACACTGAAGCTTTCTTT.